Below, 5 T cell receptor beta chains from the same sample are listed, as sequenced in a study of identical twins. One entry per CDR3 protein results from TCRdb running MiXCR on the 5' RACE reads. This sample has approximately 530,000 distinct CDR3 sequences, with around 24% found just once. This same sample was also part of a study on yellow fever vaccine responses in identical twins.

Sample: CD4+ T cells sorted from blood. The receptor source for this set is a woman aged 18-35 years in good health.

This clonotype has just a few counts. CDR3 protein: CSARDLASTDTQYF. In DNA form, the CDR3 reads TGCAGTGCTAGAGATTTGGCTTCCACAGATACGCAGTATTTT. The chain couples TRBV20-1 to TRBJ2-3; D unresolved. CDR1 and CDR2 (germline): DFQATT, SNEGSKA (reference sequence). V was pared by 0 bases and J by 2 bases, with 9 bases between. This CDR3 spans 14 amino acids.

V is TRBV7-6 and J is TRBJ2-1; D might be TRBD1 (5 bases). Deletions cut 5 bases from V and 4 bases from J, with 18 bases between. Per germline, CDR1 SGHVS and CDR2 FNYEAQ. The CDR3 length is 16 residues. The CDR3 DNA is TGTGCCAGCAGCCTCCGGAACAGGATGTCATACAATGAGCAGTTCTTC. Translated: CASSLRNRMSYNEQFF.

This clonotype was counted a few times. This chain connects TRBV15 to TRBJ2-2, with 8 bases matching TRBD2. This CDR3 is built from 16 residues. With 1 base clipped from V and 5 bases from J, the junction kept 6 bases outside the gene matches. Looked up from germline, CDR1 is LNHNV and CDR2 is YYDKDF (reference sequence). CDR3 in DNA: TGTGCCACCAGCAGAGCGGGACTAGGTACAACCGGGGAGCTGTTTTTT. Protein sequence: CATSRAGLGTTGELFF.

This clonotype was seen only a few times. J is TRBJ2-1 and V is TRBV3-1; 8 bases fit TRBD1. V gave up 0 bases and J gave up 6 bases; unmatched junction bases: 13. From germline, CDR1 is LGHDT and CDR2 YNNKEL (reference sequence). This CDR3 has 18 residues. The CDR3: CASSQDPITGGRTNEQFF. In nucleotides, the CDR3 is TGTGCCAGCAGCCAAGATCCTATCACAGGGGGTCGGACCAATGAGCAGTTCTTC.

There are a few counts of this clonotype. The chain is built from TRBV5-1 and TRBJ2-1; D is ambiguous. The CDR3 consists of 15 residues. With 2 bases removed from V and 0 bases from J, the gap between germline ends came to 9 bases. Germline V gene lookup returns CDR1 SGHRS and CDR2 YFSETQ. The CDR3 loop reads CASSLEDPSYNEQFF. The CDR3 region has the DNA TGCGCCAGCAGCTTAGAGGACCCCTCCTACAATGAGCAGTTCTTC.